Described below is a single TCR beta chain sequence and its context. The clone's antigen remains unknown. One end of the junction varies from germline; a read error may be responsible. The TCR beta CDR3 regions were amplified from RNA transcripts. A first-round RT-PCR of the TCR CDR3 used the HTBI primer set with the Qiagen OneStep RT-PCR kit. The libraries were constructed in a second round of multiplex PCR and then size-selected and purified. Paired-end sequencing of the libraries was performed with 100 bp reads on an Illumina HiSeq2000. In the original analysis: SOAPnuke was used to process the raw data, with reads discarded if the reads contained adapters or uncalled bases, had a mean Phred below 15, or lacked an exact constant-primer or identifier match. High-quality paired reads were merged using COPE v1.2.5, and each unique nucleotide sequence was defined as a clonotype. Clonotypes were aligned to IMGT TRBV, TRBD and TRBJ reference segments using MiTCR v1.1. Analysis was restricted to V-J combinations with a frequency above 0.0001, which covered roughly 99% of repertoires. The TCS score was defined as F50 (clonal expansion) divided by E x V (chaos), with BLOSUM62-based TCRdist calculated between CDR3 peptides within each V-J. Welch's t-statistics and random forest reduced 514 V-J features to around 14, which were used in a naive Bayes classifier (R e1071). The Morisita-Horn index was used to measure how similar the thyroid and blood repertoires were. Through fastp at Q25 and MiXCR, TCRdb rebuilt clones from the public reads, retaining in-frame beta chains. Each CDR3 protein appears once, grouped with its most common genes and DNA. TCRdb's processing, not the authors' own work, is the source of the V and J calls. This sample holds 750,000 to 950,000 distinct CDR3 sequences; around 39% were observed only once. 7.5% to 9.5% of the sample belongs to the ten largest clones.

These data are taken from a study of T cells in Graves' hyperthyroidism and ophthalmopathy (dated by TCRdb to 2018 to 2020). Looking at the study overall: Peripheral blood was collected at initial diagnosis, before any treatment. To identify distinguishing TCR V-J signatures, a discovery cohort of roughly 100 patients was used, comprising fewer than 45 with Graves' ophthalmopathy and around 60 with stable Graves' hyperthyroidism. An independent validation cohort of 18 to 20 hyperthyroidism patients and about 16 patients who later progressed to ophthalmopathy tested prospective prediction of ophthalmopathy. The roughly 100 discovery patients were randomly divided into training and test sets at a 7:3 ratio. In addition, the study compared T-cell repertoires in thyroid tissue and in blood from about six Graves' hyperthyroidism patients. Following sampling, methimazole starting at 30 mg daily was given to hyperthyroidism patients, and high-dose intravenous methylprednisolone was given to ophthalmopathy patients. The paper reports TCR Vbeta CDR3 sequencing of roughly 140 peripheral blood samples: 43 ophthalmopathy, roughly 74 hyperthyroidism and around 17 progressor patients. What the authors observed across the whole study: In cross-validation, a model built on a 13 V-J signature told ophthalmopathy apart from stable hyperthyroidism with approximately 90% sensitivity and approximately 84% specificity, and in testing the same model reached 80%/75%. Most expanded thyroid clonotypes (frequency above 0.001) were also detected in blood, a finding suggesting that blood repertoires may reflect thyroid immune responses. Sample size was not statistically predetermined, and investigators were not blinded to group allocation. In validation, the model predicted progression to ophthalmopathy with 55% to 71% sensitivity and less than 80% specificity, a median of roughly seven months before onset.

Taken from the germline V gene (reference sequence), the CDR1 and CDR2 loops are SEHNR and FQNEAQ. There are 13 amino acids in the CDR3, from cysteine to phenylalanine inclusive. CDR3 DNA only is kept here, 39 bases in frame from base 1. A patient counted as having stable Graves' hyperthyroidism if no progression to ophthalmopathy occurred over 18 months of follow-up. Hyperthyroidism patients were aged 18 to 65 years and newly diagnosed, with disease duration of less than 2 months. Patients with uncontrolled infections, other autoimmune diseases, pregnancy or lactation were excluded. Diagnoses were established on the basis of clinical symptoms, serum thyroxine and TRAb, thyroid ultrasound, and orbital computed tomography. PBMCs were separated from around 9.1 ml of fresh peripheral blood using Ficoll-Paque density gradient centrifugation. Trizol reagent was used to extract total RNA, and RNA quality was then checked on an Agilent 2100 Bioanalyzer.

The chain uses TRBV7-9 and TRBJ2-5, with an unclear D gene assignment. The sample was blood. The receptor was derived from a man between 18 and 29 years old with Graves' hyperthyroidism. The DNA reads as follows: TGTGCCAGCAGCTTGGGTGCTGGAGAGGCCCAGTACTTC. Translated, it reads CASSLGAGEAQYF.